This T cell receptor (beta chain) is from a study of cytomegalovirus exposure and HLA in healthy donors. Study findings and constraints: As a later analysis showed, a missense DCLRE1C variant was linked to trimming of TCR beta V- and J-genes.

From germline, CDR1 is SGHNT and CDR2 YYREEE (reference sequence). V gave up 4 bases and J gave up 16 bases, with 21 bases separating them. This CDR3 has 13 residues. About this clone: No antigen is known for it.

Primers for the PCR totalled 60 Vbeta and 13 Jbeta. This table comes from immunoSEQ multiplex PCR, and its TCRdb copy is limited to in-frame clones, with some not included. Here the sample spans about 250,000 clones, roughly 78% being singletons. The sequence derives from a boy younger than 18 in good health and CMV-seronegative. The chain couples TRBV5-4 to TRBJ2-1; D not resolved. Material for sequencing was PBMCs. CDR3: CASSNEFEPRRFF. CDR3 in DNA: TGTGCCAGCAGCAATGAATTTGAGCCGCGCCGATTCTTC.